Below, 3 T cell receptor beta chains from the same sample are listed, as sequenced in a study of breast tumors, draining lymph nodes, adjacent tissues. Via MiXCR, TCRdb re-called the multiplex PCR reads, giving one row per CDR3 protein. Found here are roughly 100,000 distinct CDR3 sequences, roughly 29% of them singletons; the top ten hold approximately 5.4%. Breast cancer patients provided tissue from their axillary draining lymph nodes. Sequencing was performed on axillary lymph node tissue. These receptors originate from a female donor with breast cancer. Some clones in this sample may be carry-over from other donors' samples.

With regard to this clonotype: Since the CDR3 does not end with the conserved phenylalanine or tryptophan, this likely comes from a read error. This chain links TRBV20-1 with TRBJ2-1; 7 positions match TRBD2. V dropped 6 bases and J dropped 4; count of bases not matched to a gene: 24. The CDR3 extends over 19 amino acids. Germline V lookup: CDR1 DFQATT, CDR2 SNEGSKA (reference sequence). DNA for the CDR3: TGCAGTGCCACGGCCCCCGGTGGGACTACCGGGGGGAAATACAATGAGCAGTTCCTC. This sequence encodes CSATAPGGTTGGKYNEQFL.

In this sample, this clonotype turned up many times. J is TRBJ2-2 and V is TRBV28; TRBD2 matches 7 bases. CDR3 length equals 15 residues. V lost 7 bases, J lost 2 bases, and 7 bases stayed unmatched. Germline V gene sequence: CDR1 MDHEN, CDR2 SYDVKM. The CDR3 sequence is CASTTWGGNTGELFF. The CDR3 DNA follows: TGTGCCAGCACCACCTGGGGGGGTAACACCGGGGAGCTGTTTTTT.

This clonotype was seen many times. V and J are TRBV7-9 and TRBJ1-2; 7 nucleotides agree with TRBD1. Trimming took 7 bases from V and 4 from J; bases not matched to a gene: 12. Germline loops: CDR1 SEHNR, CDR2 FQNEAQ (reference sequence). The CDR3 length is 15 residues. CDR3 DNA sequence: TGTGCCAGCAACCGACAGGGTTCGCTCCCCTATGGCTACACCTTC. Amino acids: CASNRQGSLPYGYTF.